The 9 T cell receptor beta chains presented below share a single source sample, sequenced in a study of cytomegalovirus exposure and HLA in healthy donors. Vbeta (60) and Jbeta (13) primers were used in the PCR. Generated by immunoSEQ multiplex PCR, the TCRdb table keeps only in-frame clones and is missing some. Here the sample spans approximately 100,000 clones, 75% to 85% being singletons. The source material was PBMCs. The source of these receptors is a woman aged 35 to 49 in good health and CMV-seronegative.

CDR3 protein: CASSDNRGLVVNTEAFF. For the CDR3, the DNA is TGTGCCAGCAGCGATAACAGGGGGCTCGTGGTGAACACTGAAGCTTTCTTT. The chain recombines TRBV9 with TRBJ1-1, with 9 bases fitting TRBD1. V trimming: 3 bases; J trimming: 0 bases; junction bases outside the gene matches: 9. The germline V gene encodes CDR1 SGDLS and CDR2 YYNGEE. The CDR3 is 17 residues long.

J is TRBJ1-4 and V is TRBV7-8; perhaps TRBD1 as D (5 bases). CDR3 size: 11 residues. V lost 6 bases, J lost 11 bases, and 10 bases lay in between. CDR1 is SGHVS and CDR2 is FQNEAQ in the germline V gene. Here the CDR3 reads CASRGQGKLFF. The CDR3 bases are TGTGCCAGCAGAGGTCAGGGTAAACTGTTTTTT. The full variable domain, with the rest looked up from reference TRBV7-8 and TRBJ1-4, is GAGVSQSPRYKVAKRGQDVALRCDPISGHVSLFWYQQALGQGPEFLTYFQNEAQLDKSGLPSDRFFAERPEGSVSTLKIQRTQQEDSAVYLCASRGQGKLFFGSGTQLSVL.

The rearrangement joins TRBV19 to TRBJ2-1; D is possibly TRBD2 (5 bases). CDR1 and CDR2 from the germline V gene are LNHDA and SQIVND (reference sequence). This CDR3 spans 15 amino acids. Deletions cut 1 base from V and 6 bases from J, with 13 bases between. The CDR3 nucleotides are TGTGCCAGTAGTATAGCGACGGGTCGGGGCAATGAGCAGTTCTTC. It specifies CASSIATGRGNEQFF.

The J gene is TRBJ1-2, the V gene TRBV21-1; no check of the table's D call, TRBD1, against the DNA was made. TRBV21-1 is assigned pseudogene status. The CDR3 runs 16 residues. The DNA for the CDR3 is TGTGCCAGCAGCATAAGGGATCTAAGGGGGAACTATGGCTACACCTTC. Translation gives CASSIRDLRGNYGYTF.

The chain couples TRBV29-1 to TRBJ2-7, with D tentatively TRBD2 (6 bases). The CDR3 loop spans 14 amino acids. Trimming took off 6 bases at V and 4 bases at J, with 19 bases between the two ends. Germline V lookup: CDR1 SQVTM, CDR2 ANQGSEA. The CDR3 coding sequence is TGCAGCGTCCGACGGGGAGGAATAGAGTACGAGCAGTACTTC. Protein sequence: CSVRRGGIEYEQYF.

The rearrangement links TRBV7-8 to TRBJ1-2, with 8 nucleotides matching TRBD1. V lost 1 base to trimming and J lost 1 base; unmatched junction nucleotides: 8. The germline gives CDR1 SGHVS, CDR2 FQNEAQ. CDR3 length equals 17 residues. The CDR3 here is CASSLGTGNTINYGYTF. The CDR3 coding sequence is TGTGCCAGCAGCTTAGGGACAGGGAACACCATTAACTATGGCTACACCTTC.

This clone has a handful of counts. The gene calls are TRBV5-1 and TRBJ1-1; 8 bases align to TRBD1. With 4 bases clipped from V and 6 bases from J, the junction kept 5 bases outside the gene matches. This CDR3 comprises 13 residues. Per the germline V gene, CDR1 is SGHRS and CDR2 is YFSETQ. Here the CDR3 reads CASSGDRLPEAFF. The DNA for the CDR3 is TGCGCCAGCAGCGGGGACAGGTTGCCTGAAGCTTTCTTT.

This chain uses TRBV6-5 with TRBJ1-2; 8 nucleotides match TRBD1. This CDR3 is built from 16 residues. Germline loops: CDR1 MNHEY, CDR2 SVGAGI. V lost 4 bases and J lost 3; bases outside the gene matches: 10. For the CDR3, the DNA is TGTGCCAGCAGTTCCCACCTGACAGGGGAAGACTATGGCTACACCTTC. Encoded protein: CASSSHLTGEDYGYTF.

The rearrangement links TRBV2 to TRBJ1-2, with a weak D call TRBD1 (6 bases). Trimming stripped 9 bases from V and 5 bases from J, with 10 bases between. Germline V CDR1 and CDR2: SNHLY, FYNNEI. The CDR3 contains 11 residues. CDR3 sequence reads: CARADRYGYTF. CDR3 coding DNA: TGTGCCAGGGCCGACAGGTATGGCTACACCTTC.